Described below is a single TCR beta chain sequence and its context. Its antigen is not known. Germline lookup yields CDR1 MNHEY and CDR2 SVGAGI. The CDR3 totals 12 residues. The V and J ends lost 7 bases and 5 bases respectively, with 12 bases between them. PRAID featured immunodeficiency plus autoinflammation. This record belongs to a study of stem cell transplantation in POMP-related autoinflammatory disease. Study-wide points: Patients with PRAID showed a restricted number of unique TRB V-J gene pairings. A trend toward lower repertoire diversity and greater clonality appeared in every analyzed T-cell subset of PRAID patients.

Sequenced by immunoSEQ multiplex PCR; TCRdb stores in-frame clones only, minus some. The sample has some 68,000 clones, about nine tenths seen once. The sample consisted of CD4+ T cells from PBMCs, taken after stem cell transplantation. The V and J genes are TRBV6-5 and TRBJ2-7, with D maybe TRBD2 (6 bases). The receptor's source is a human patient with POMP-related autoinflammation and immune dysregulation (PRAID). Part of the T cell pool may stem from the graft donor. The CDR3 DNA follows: TGTGCCAGCACGGACTATTCCCACGAGCAGTACTTC. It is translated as CASTDYSHEQYF.